This TCR beta chain derives from a study of blood T cells in healthy people across ages. For the study at large: When template switching was applied, about one barcoded beta molecule was captured per two T cells. Overall study findings and caveats: PBMC samples, being unsorted, prevented any conclusive comparison of naive and antigen-experienced cells.

Each donor gave roughly 9.8 milliliters of peripheral blood. A note on this clonotype: The target antigen is unknown.

The authors ran a second PCR of 7 to 11 cycles using a sample-barcoded 5' primer and a J-beta primer mix. Every cDNA was tagged by a template-switch adaptor with 12 random nucleotides. MiXCR, run by TCRdb on the 5' RACE reads, gives a single entry per CDR3 protein. The repertoire includes about 290,000 distinct CDR3 sequences, less than 30% of them detected once, and 29% sits in the top ten. The clonotype originates from a woman between 65 and 79 years old in good health. The specimen was blood.

CDR3 region: CASSLVGVRAYEQYF. The DNA of the CDR3 is TGTGCCAGCAGCTTAGTGGGCGTGCGTGCCTACGAGCAGTACTTC. V is TRBV11-2 and J is TRBJ2-7; the D is unclear. From germline, CDR1 is SGHAT and CDR2 FQNNGV. The CDR3 length is 15 residues. The V end lost 1 base, the J end lost 2 bases, and 12 bases lay between the germline ends.